The present entry profiles one T cell receptor (beta chain) with its context. Participants were aged 18 to 89 years from around 26 US areas. Resolution of symptoms, clearance, or two negative PCRs was present in recovered Cohort 3 donors. V was shortened by 1 base and J by 8 bases, with 6 bases between the two germline ends. The CDR3 runs to 11 residues. Germline CDR1 and CDR2: GTSNPN and SVGIG (reference sequence). This specimen comes from a study of blood T cell repertoires in COVID-19. Overall study context: Spain, Italy and the United States supplied samples that represented acute and convalescent COVID-19.

Data came from immunoSEQ multiplex PCR; TCRdb stores just in-frame clones and leaves some out. The repertoire holds under 300,000 clones, 89% seen once, with less than 2% in the top ten. This sequence joins TRBV30 and TRBJ2-1, with no clear D. This clonotype was obtained from a woman between 40 and 55 years old who had recovered from COVID-19. The sequencing sample was made of PBMCs or T cells enriched from blood (not recorded which). The CDR3 DNA reads as TGTGCCTGGAGTGCCTTTTATGAGCAGTTCTTC. Translating gives CAWSAFYEQFF.